This T cell receptor beta chain was captured by sequencing in a study of cytomegalovirus exposure and HLA in healthy donors. At the level of the study: Across more than 350 genotyped donors, 81% landed in the Caucasian-associated ancestry cluster. General observations from the study: In a later analysis, TCR beta V- and J-gene trimming showed a link to a missense DCLRE1C variant.

This clone was counted only a few times. Its antigen is undetermined. 60 Vbeta and 13 Jbeta primers were used in PCR. In the source study's methods: Counted up in a later analysis, unique TCR beta chains came to some 75 million, with around 12 million shared. Assay: immunoSEQ multiplex PCR; the TCRdb copy retains only in-frame clones and omits some. Clone size and the V and J calls come from that table; the DNA yielded D and trimming. There are roughly 100,000 clones in the sample; 75% occur only once, and more than 2% lies in the top ten. This receptor was obtained from a man in his forties in good health and CMV-seronegative. Sequenced sample: PBMCs.

The CDR3 loop reads CASSSRAGGWETQYF. The DNA for the CDR3 is TGTGCCAGCAGCTCCCGTGCGGGGGGCTGGGAGACCCAGTACTTC. V and J are TRBV7-3 and TRBJ2-5, with 8 bases matching TRBD2. Germline V gives CDR1 SGHTA, CDR2 FQGTGA. The V gene end was trimmed by 4 bases and the J gene end by 5 bases; junction bases not matched to a gene: 9. The length of the CDR3 is 15 residues.